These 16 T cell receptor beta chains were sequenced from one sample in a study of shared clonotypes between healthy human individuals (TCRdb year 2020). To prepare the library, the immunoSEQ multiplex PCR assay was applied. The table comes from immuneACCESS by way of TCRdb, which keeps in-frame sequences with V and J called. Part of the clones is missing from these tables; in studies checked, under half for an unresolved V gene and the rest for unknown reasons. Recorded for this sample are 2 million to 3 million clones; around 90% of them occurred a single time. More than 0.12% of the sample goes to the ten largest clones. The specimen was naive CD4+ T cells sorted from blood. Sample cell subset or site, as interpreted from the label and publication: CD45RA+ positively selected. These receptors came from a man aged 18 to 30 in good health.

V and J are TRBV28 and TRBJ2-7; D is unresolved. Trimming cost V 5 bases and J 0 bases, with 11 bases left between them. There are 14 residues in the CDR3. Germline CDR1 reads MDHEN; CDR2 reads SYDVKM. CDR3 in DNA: TGTGCCAGCAGTATAGTAGGGCGCTCCTACGAGCAGTACTTC. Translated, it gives CASSIVGRSYEQYF.

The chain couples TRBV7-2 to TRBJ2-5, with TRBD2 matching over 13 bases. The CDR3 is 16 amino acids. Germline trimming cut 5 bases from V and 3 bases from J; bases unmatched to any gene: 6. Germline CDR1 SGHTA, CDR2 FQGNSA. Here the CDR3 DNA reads TGTGCCAGCAGCCTCGGGACTAGCGGGACTAAAGAGACCCAGTACTTC. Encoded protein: CASSLGTSGTKETQYF.

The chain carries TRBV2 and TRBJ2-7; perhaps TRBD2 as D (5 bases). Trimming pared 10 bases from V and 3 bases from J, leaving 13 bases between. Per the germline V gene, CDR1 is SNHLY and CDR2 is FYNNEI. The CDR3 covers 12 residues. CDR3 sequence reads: CAIQKEDYEQYF. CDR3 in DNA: TGTGCCATCCAAAAGGAGGACTACGAGCAGTACTTC.

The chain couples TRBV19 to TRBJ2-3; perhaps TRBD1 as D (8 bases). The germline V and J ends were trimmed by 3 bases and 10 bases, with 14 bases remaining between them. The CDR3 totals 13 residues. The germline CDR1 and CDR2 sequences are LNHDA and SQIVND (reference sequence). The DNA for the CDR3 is TGTGCCAGTAGTATCACAGGGGGGGTCGCGCAGTATTTT. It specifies CASSITGGVAQYF. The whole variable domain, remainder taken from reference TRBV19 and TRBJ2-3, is DGGITQSPKYLFRKEGQNVTLSCEQNLNHDAMYWYRQDPGQGLRLIYYSQIVNDFQKGDIAEGYSVSREKKESFPLTVTSAQKNPTAFYLCASSITGGVAQYFGPGTRLTVL.

The CDR3 is CASRGVLPTDTQYF. The CDR3 DNA reads TGTGCCAGCAGGGGGGTCTTACCCACAGATACGCAGTATTTT. The V gene is TRBV27, the J gene TRBJ2-3; D possibly uses TRBD1 or TRBD2 (5 bases each). The CDR3 loop spans 14 amino acids. From germline, CDR1 is MNHEY and CDR2 SMNVEV (reference sequence). V lost 6 bases and J 2 bases, leaving 12 bases between the germline ends.

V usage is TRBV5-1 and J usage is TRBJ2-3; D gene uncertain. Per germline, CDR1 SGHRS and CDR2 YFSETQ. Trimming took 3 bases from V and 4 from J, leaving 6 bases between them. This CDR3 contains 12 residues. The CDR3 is CASSSAPDTQYF. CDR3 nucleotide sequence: TGCGCCAGCAGCTCTGCGCCAGATACGCAGTATTTT.

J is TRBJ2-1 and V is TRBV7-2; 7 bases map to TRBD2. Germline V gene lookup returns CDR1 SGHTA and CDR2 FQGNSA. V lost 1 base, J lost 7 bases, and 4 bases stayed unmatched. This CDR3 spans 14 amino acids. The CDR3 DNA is TGTGCCAGCAGCTTAGGTGGGGGGGTAAATGAGCAGTTCTTC. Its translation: CASSLGGGVNEQFF.

CDR3 nucleotide sequence: TGTGCCAGTAGTCTGACAGGCCATCAGCTTTACAATGAGCAGTTCTTC. Translating gives CASSLTGHQLYNEQFF. The chain employs TRBV19 and TRBJ2-1, with D tentatively TRBD1 (6 bases). Between the trimmed V and J ends, which lost 5 bases and 4 bases, there was a span of 18 bases. The CDR3 is 16 residues long. Germline V gene sequence: CDR1 LNHDA, CDR2 SQIVND (reference sequence).

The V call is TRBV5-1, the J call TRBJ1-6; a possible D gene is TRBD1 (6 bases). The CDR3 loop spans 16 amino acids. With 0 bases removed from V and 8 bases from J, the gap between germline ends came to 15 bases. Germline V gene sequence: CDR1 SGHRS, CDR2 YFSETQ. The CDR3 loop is CASSLAQGSLYSPLHF. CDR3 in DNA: TGCGCCAGCAGCTTGGCACAGGGTTCCCTCTATTCACCCCTCCACTTT.

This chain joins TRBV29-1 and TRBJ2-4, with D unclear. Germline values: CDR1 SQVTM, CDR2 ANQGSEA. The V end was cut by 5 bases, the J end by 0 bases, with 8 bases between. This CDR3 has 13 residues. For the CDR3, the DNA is TGCAGCGTTCTTCCAGTAGCCAAAAACATTCAGTACTTC. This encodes CSVLPVAKNIQYF.

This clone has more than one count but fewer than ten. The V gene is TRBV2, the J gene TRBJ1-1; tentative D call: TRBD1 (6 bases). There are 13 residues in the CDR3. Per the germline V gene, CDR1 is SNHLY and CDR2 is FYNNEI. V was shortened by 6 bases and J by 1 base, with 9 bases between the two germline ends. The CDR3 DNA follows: TGTGCCAGCAGGAGACAGGAGAACACTGAAGCTTTCTTT. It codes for CASRRQENTEAFF. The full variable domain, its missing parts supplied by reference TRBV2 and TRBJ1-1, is EPEVTQTPSHQVTQMGQEVILRCVPISNHLYFYWYRQILGQKVEFLVSFYNNEISEKSEIFDDQFSVERPDGSNFTLKIRSTKLEDSAMYFCASRRQENTEAFFGQGTRLTVV.

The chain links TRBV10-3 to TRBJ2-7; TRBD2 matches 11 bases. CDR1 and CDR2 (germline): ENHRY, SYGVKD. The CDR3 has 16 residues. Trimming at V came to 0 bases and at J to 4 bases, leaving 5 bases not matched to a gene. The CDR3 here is CAISESPTSGAYEQYF. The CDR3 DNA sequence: TGTGCCATCAGTGAGTCTCCGACTAGCGGGGCATACGAGCAGTACTTC.

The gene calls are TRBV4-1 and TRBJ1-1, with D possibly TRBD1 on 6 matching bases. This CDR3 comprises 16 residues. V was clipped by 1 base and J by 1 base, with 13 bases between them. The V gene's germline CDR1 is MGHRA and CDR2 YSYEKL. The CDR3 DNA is TGCGCCAGCAGCCAAGCAGATCCCAGGGGGAACACTGAAGCTTTCTTT. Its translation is CASSQADPRGNTEAFF.

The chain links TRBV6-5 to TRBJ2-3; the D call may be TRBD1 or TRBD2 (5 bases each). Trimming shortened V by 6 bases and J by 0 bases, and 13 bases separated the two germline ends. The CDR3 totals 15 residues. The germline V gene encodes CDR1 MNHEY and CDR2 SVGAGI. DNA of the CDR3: TGTGCCAGCAGACCCGCCCGGGACAGCACAGATACGCAGTATTTT. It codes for CASRPARDSTDTQYF.

The CDR3 region has the DNA TGCGCCAGCAGCTTGGACAGGGAGTACGGTGAGCAGTTCTTC. Its translation: CASSLDREYGEQFF. The chain joins TRBV5-1 to TRBJ2-1; the D gene is possibly TRBD1 (6 bases). Per germline, CDR1 SGHRS and CDR2 YFSETQ. This CDR3 has 14 amino acids. V was cut by 0 bases and J by 9 bases, with 13 bases left in between.

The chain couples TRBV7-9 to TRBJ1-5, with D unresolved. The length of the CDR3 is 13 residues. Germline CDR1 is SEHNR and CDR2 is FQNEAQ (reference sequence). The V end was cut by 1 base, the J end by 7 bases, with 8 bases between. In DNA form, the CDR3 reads TGTGCCAGCAGCTTAGGTGGGATGCAGCCCCAGCATTTT. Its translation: CASSLGGMQPQHF.